This passage covers 14 T cell receptor beta chains from one sample sequenced in a study of cytotoxic CD8 clonotypes in ibrutinib-treated CLL. The protocol was immunoSEQ multiplex PCR, while the TCRdb copy is restricted to in-frame clones and leaves out a portion. The data show about 250,000 clones, less than 75% seen once. Sample: PBMCs, taken after 24 months of ibrutinib treatment. All receptors come from a human donor with chronic lymphocytic leukemia.

This rearrangement joins TRBV4-2 to TRBJ2-5, with a tentative D call TRBD2 (6 bases). Germline V CDR1 and CDR2: LGHNA, YNFKEQ. The ends were cut back, 0 bases at V and 2 bases at J, with 10 bases in the middle. The CDR3 is 15 amino acids. The CDR3 bases are TGTGCCAGCAGCCAAGAGGGGGGAGAGCAAGAGACCCAGTACTTC. Translated: CASSQEGGEQETQYF.

This sequence joins TRBV9 and TRBJ2-3; D is ambiguous. The germline V gene has CDR1 SGDLS and CDR2 YYNGEE. This CDR3 spans 12 amino acids. The V gene lost 4 bases and the J gene lost 0 bases, with 3 bases spanning the gap. The CDR3 bases are TGTGCCAGCAGCCTTAGCACAGATACGCAGTATTTT. Translation gives CASSLSTDTQYF.

V usage is TRBV7-9 and J usage is TRBJ2-5, with D hard to call. Germline assignment: CDR1 SEHNR and CDR2 FQNEAQ (reference sequence). CDR3 length: 13 amino acids. Trimming took 2 bases from V and 5 from J, leaving 9 bases between them. The DNA for the CDR3 is TGTGCCAGCAGCTTAAACCTGGGCGAGACCCAGTACTTC. Protein: CASSLNLGETQYF.

This chain joins TRBV21-1 and TRBJ2-1; the table's D call, TRBD1, was not checked against the DNA. TRBV21-1 is a recognized pseudogene. CDR3 length: 17 amino acids. CDR3 residues: CASSPQGGQFSYNEQFF. CDR3 bases: TGTGCCAGCAGCCCTCAGGGGGGACAGTTCTCCTACAATGAGCAGTTCTTC.

This rearrangement joins TRBV9 to TRBJ2-6; D not resolved. Trimming took 5 bases from V and 1 from J, leaving 10 bases between them. There are 15 residues in the CDR3. The germline gives CDR1 SGDLS, CDR2 YYNGEE. The CDR3 bases are TGTGCCAGCAGTGGAATTGGGTCTGGGGCCAACGTCCTGACTTTC. Its translation is CASSGIGSGANVLTF.

The chain joins TRBV28 to TRBJ1-1; D not resolved. V dropped 4 bases and J dropped 4 bases, with 13 bases sitting between them. Per the germline V gene, CDR1 is MDHEN and CDR2 is SYDVKM. The CDR3 covers 14 residues. The CDR3 is CASSSPTDPTEAFF. The CDR3 coding sequence is TGTGCCAGCAGTTCCCCCACGGACCCCACTGAAGCTTTCTTT.

The chain couples TRBV5-1 to TRBJ2-5; 8 bases are a match to TRBD1. This CDR3 has 14 residues. V lost 0 bases to trimming and J lost 5 bases; unmatched junction nucleotides: 3. Germline V gene sequence: CDR1 SGHRS, CDR2 YFSETQ. CDR3 in DNA: TGCGCCAGCAGCTTGGGGACAGGGTTGGAGACCCAGTACTTC. Encoded protein: CASSLGTGLETQYF.

V is TRBV30 and J is TRBJ2-7, with 8 bases fitting TRBD1. This CDR3 has 12 residues. Germline CDR1 GTSNPN, CDR2 SVGIG (reference sequence). J lost 3 bases, V lost 4 bases, and 2 bases had no gene match. CDR3 sequence (DNA): TGTGCCTGGAATACAGGGGGCTACGAGCAGTACTTC. It translates to CAWNTGGYEQYF.

The gene calls are TRBV2 and TRBJ2-7, with 10 bases matching TRBD1. With V trimmed by 3 bases and J by 2 bases, 4 bases remained unmatched. The CDR3 runs to 15 residues. Germline CDR1 and CDR2: SNHLY and FYNNEI. As DNA, the CDR3 is TGTGCCAGCAGTGACCCGGGACAGGGGACCTACGAGCAGTACTTC. Translation gives CASSDPGQGTYEQYF.

V and J are TRBV15 and TRBJ2-5; 9 bases map to TRBD2. The germline CDR1 and CDR2 sequences are LNHNV and YYDKDF (reference sequence). This CDR3 is built from 15 residues. With V trimmed by 0 bases and J by 3 bases, 2 bases remained unmatched. The CDR3 coding sequence is TGTGCCACCAGCAGAGAGGCTAGCGGGAAAGAGACCCAGTACTTC. Translation: CATSREASGKETQYF.

This clone appeared a few times. The V and J genes are TRBV28 and TRBJ1-2; TRBD1 agrees at 8 bases. V dropped 5 bases and J dropped 6; count of bases not matched to a gene: 2. This CDR3 is built from 12 residues. Germline lookup yields CDR1 MDHEN and CDR2 SYDVKM. CDR3: CASSGQGHGYTF. In DNA, the CDR3 is TGTGCCAGCAGTGGACAGGGTCATGGCTACACCTTC.

J is TRBJ2-6 and V is TRBV7-9, with 11 bases that match TRBD1. CDR1 is SEHNR and CDR2 is FQNEAQ in the germline V gene (reference sequence). This CDR3 comprises 17 residues. Losses at the gene ends were 5 bases for V and 1 base for J; bases not matched to a gene: 4. The CDR3 DNA follows: TGTGCCAGCAGCGTGGACAGGGGGCGATCTGGGGCCAACGTCCTGACTTTC. Translation gives CASSVDRGRSGANVLTF.

CDR3 sequence reads: CASSPRAGEGTQYF. The CDR3 bases are TGTGCCAGCAGCCCCCGGGCCGGGGAGGGGACCCAGTACTTC. The chain is built from TRBV11-2 and TRBJ2-5, with 7 bases identical to TRBD2. CDR3 length equals 14 residues. V shed 5 bases and J 7 bases; nucleotides not matched to a gene: 10. Germline V gives CDR1 SGHAT, CDR2 FQNNGV.

This clone was seen just once. V is TRBV9 and J is TRBJ2-1; D possibly corresponds to TRBD2 (6 bases). V was clipped by 6 bases and J by 0 bases, with 13 bases between them. This CDR3 has 15 amino acids. CDR1 and CDR2 from the germline V gene are SGDLS and YYNGEE. CDR3 amino acids: CASNRWRDSYNEQFF. CDR3 DNA sequence: TGTGCCAGCAACCGGTGGCGGGACTCCTACAATGAGCAGTTCTTC.